Listed below are T cell receptor beta chains from one sample, sequenced in a study of blood T cell repertoires in COVID-19. Clones were sequenced by immunoSEQ multiplex PCR, and TCRdb holds only the in-frame ones, with some missing. The profile covers more than 90,000 clones, with around 84% appearing a single time and roughly 37% taken by the ten largest. The source material was peripheral blood. These TCRs come from an older man with acute or convalescent COVID-19. CDR3s include the opening cysteine and the closing phenylalanine or tryptophan. Fields, in order: V gene, D gene, J gene, clone size, CDR3 protein, CDR3 DNA. The D gene is left open where the match is weak. Clone size is stated in some rows and not others, as once, few, many or a class when expanded.

V: TRBV6-1
D: TRBD1
J: TRBJ2-3
size: -
CDR3: CASSDRTGGAGTDTQYF
DNA: TGTGCCAGCAGTGATAGGACAGGGGGCGCCGGCACAGATACGCAGTATTTT

V: TRBV27
D: TRBD1
J: TRBJ1-6
size: -
CDR3: CASSLSKGQGSSYNSPLHF
DNA: TGTGCCAGCAGTTTATCGAAAGGACAGGGGAGCTCCTATAATTCACCCCTCCACTTT

V: TRBV3-1/TRBV3-2
D: TRBD2
J: TRBJ2-3
size: -
CDR3: CASSQATAGAQSDTQYF
DNA: TGTGCCAGCAGCCAAGCGACAGCGGGAGCTCAATCGGATACGCAGTATTTT

V: TRBV5-1
D: TRBD1
J: TRBJ1-1
size: once
CDR3: CASSLGVTGANTEAFF
DNA: TGCGCCAGCAGCTTGGGGGTGACAGGGGCGAACACTGAAGCTTTCTTT

V: TRBV5-1
D: TRBD1
J: TRBJ1-6
size: -
CDR3: CASSRGQGDSSPLHF
DNA: TGCGCCAGCAGTCGGGGACAGGGGGACAGTTCACCCCTCCACTTT

V: TRBV27
D: -
J: TRBJ2-2
size: -
CDR3: CASSLQGNTGELFF
DNA: TGTGCCAGCAGTTTGCAGGGAAACACCGGGGAGCTGTTTTTT

V: TRBV27
D: -
J: TRBJ1-6
size: -
CDR3: CASRRGRDSPLHF
DNA: TGTGCCAGCAGGCGGGGGAGGGATTCACCCCTCCACTTT

V: TRBV27
D: TRBD1
J: TRBJ1-6
size: few
CDR3: CASRQGRLPLHF
DNA: TGTGCCAGTAGACAGGGGAGGTTACCCCTCCACTTT

V: TRBV27
D: TRBD1
J: TRBJ2-1
size: -
CDR3: CASSSTGPSYNEQFF
DNA: TGTGCCAGCAGCTCGACAGGGCCCTCCTACAATGAGCAGTTCTTC

V: TRBV10-3
D: -
J: TRBJ1-4
size: few
CDR3: CAISEGDSDEKLFF
DNA: TGTGCCATCAGTGAGGGAGATTCGGATGAAAAACTGTTTTTT

V: TRBV6-5
D: -
J: TRBJ1-6
size: few
CDR3: CASSSLLQSPLHF
DNA: TGTGCCAGCAGTTCCCTTTTACAGTCACCCCTCCACTTT

V: TRBV11-2
D: -
J: TRBJ2-7
size: -
CDR3: CASSLDRALTYEQYF
DNA: TGTGCCAGCAGCTTAGATAGAGCCCTGACCTACGAGCAGTACTTC

V: TRBV15
D: -
J: TRBJ2-6
size: -
CDR3: CATSTGQIGANVLTF
DNA: TGTGCCACCAGCACCGGACAGATTGGGGCCAACGTCCTGACTTTC

V: TRBV5-4
D: -
J: TRBJ2-4
size: -
CDR3: CASSARTVAKNIQYF
DNA: TGTGCCAGCAGCGCAAGGACAGTAGCCAAAAACATTCAGTACTTC

V: TRBV27
D: TRBD2
J: TRBJ2-1
size: -
CDR3: CASSPGLAGATRSYNEQFF
DNA: TGTGCCAGCAGCCCCGGACTAGCGGGAGCCACCCGCTCCTACAATGAGCAGTTCTTC

V: TRBV6-1
D: -
J: TRBJ2-5
size: -
CDR3: CASSETLTDQETQYF
DNA: TGTGCCAGCAGTGAGACTTTGACGGACCAAGAGACCCAGTACTTC

V: TRBV7-2
D: -
J: TRBJ1-6
size: -
CDR3: CASSLDRDRSPLHF
DNA: TGTGCCAGCAGCTTAGACAGGGATCGATCACCCCTCCACTTT

V: TRBV12-3/TRBV12-4
D: TRBD1
J: TRBJ1-1
size: few
CDR3: CASRDRVAEAFF
DNA: TGTGCCAGCAGAGACAGGGTGGCAGAAGCTTTCTTT

V: TRBV4-2
D: -
J: TRBJ1-6
size: few
CDR3: CASSQENRVKSPLHF
DNA: TGTGCCAGCAGCCAAGAAAACAGGGTGAAGTCACCCCTCCACTTT

V: TRBV25-1
D: TRBD1
J: TRBJ2-1
size: -
CDR3: CASSGTGIVVGEQFF
DNA: TGTGCCAGCAGTGGGACAGGGATTGTTGTCGGTGAGCAGTTCTTC

V: TRBV7-2
D: -
J: TRBJ1-3
size: -
CDR3: CASSPRPFLGADGNTIYF
DNA: TGTGCCAGCAGCCCCAGACCTTTTCTAGGGGCAGATGGAAACACCATATATTTT

V: TRBV9
D: -
J: TRBJ2-7
size: -
CDR3: CASSVGLRTTSYEQYF
DNA: TGTGCCAGCAGCGTAGGACTGCGGACAACCTCCTACGAGCAGTACTTC